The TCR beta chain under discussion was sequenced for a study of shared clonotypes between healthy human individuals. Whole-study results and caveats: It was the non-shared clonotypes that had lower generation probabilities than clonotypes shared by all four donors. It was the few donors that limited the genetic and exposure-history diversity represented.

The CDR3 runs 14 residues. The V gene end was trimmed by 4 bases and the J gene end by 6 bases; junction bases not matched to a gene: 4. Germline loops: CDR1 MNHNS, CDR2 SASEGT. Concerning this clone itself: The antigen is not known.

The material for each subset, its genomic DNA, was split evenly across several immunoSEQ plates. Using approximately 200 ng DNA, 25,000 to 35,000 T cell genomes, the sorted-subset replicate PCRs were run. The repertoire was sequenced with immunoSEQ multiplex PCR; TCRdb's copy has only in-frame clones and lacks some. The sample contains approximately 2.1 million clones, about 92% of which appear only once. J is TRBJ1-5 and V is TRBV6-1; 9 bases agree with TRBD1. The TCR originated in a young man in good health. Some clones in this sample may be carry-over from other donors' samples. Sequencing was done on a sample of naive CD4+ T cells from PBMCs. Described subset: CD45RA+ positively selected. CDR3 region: CASSGEQGAQPQHF. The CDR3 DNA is TGTGCCAGCAGTGGGGAACAGGGGGCTCAGCCCCAGCATTTT.